This T cell receptor beta chain was documented in a study of OX40 agonist ivuxolimab in advanced cancers. The CDR3 extends over 12 amino acids. Looked up from germline, CDR1 is SGHNT and CDR2 is YYREEE (reference sequence). The ends were cut back, 4 bases at V and 12 bases at J, with 14 bases in the middle. This table comes from immunoSEQ multiplex PCR, and its TCRdb copy is limited to in-frame clones, with some not included. The sample records some 94,000 clones, more than 85% being singletons. The receptor was derived from an adult with an advanced solid tumor such as melanoma, head and neck, liver or kidney cancer. Here the sequenced sample was CD4+ or CD8+ T cells sorted from blood, taken in a trial of the OX40 agonist ivuxolimab. The V call is TRBV5-4, the J call TRBJ2-1; possibly TRBD2 for D (6 bases). The CDR3 nucleotides read TGTGCCAGCAGCCAAAGCGGGCGGCGGCAGTTCTTC. Translating it yields CASSQSGRRQFF.